This is a list of T cell receptor beta chains from one sample in a study. TCRdb recomputed calls from the 5' RACE reads with MiXCR, one row per CDR3 protein. The sample consists of 9,000 to 9,500 distinct CDR3 sequences, around 44% of them appearing once. Sequenced material: Tregs sorted from a lymph node. The receptors derive from a female donor with breast cancer. Each CDR3 is given with its conserved first and last residue. Each record gives: clone size, CDR3 length, D gene, V gene, J gene, CDR3 DNA, CDR3 protein. A D gene is named only where the DNA matches it firmly. Rows give clone size only sometimes, using once, few, many, or a class for an expanded clone.

>.|16|TRBD1|TRBV4-1|TRBJ2-7
TGCGCCAGCAGCCAAGCCCGGGACAGGGATCCCTCCGAGCAGTACTTC
CASSQARDRDPSEQYF
>.|12|.|TRBV12-3/TRBV12-4|TRBJ1-1
TGTGCCAGCAGTCCGGGGGAAACGAGAGCTTTCTTT
CASSPGETRAFF
>few|14|.|TRBV4-1|TRBJ2-4
TGCGCCAGCAGCCAAGATCAGGGAGCGGACATTCAGTACTTC
CASSQDQGADIQYF
>few|16|TRBD2|TRBV7-9|TRBJ2-2
TGTGCCAGCAGCTCCACTAGCGGGAGGGCCACCGGGGAGCTGTTTTTT
CASSSTSGRATGELFF
>.|13|.|TRBV5-4|TRBJ1-1
TGTGCCAGCAGCCCGGGACAGAACACTGAAGCTTTCTTT
CASSPGQNTEAFF
>.|14|.|TRBV5-1|TRBJ2-1
TGCGCCAGCAGGGTAGGACCACCCTGCAATGAGCAGTTCTTC
CASRVGPPCNEQFF
>few|13|.|TRBV4-1|TRBJ2-3
TGCGCCAGCAGCCAAGTAGGGCCAGTCGGGCAGTATTTT
CASSQVGPVGQYF
>few|14|.|TRBV6-5|TRBJ2-3
TGTGCCAGCAGTTACTCGAGATATTCAGATACGCAGTATTTT
CASSYSRYSDTQYF
>.|16|TRBD2|TRBV5-1|TRBJ2-1
TGCGCCAGCAGCTTCCATAGCGGGAGGATCTACAATGAGCAGTTCTTC
CASSFHSGRIYNEQFF
>.|15|.|TRBV4-1|TRBJ2-1
TGCGCCAGCAGCCAAGATAAGAGGGTTCCCAATGAGCAGTTCTTC
CASSQDKRVPNEQFF
>.|12|.|TRBV7-6|TRBJ2-1
TGTGCCAGCAGCTTCTCAGGGAATGAGCAGTTCTTC
CASSFSGNEQFF
>.|14|.|TRBV20-1|TRBJ1-5
TGCAGTGCGGGCAGACCTTATAGCAATCAGCCCCAGCATTTT
CSAGRPYSNQPQHF
>few|15|TRBD2|TRBV11-2|TRBJ2-7
TGTGCCAGCAGCTTAGAGGGCGGGAGCTCCTACGAGCAGTACTTC
CASSLEGGSSYEQYF
>.|15|TRBD1|TRBV20-1|TRBJ1-2
TGCAGTGCTAGTAGGGACCTACAGGGGGCGGGTGGCTACACCTTC
CSASRDLQGAGGYTF
>.|19|TRBD2|TRBV6-5|TRBJ2-1
TGTGCCAGCAGCCTTACCTCGCTAGCGGATGACTATCCGATCAATGAGCAGTTCTTC
CASSLTSLADDYPINEQFF
>.|16|TRBD1|TRBV4-1|TRBJ2-7
TGCGCCAGCAGCCAAGCGGGACAGGGGAGGTCCTACGAGCAGTACTTC
CASSQAGQGRSYEQYF
>.|11|.|TRBV7-9|TRBJ2-7
TGTGCCAGCAGCTTAAACTACGAGCAGTACTTC
CASSLNYEQYF
>.|16|TRBD2|TRBV5-1|TRBJ2-3
TGCGCCAGCAGCCAGGGACTAGCGGGACTGGCGGATACGCAGTATTTT
CASSQGLAGLADTQYF
>.|15|TRBD2|TRBV20-1|TRBJ2-4
TGCAGTGCTAGTCCGCGACTAGCGGGAGAAAACATTCAGTACTTC
CSASPRLAGENIQYF
>.|18|TRBD2|TRBV7-2|TRBJ2-7
TGTGCCAGCAGCTTAGCTTGGTCTAGCGGGAGGGCCATGTACGAGCAGTACTTC
CASSLAWSSGRAMYEQYF
>few|13|.|TRBV6-5|TRBJ2-6
TGCGCCAGCAACCCAGCTGGGGCCAACGTCCTGACTTTC
CASNPAGANVLTF
>.|13|.|TRBV7-3|TRBJ2-2
TGTGCCAGCAGCTTCGAGGAAGCCGGGGAGCTGTTTTTT
CASSFEEAGELFF
>few|13|TRBD2|TRBV7-6|TRBJ2-7
TGTGCCAGCAGCCAGCGGGAGGCGAACGAGCAGTACTTC
CASSQREANEQYF
>few|14|.|TRBV4-1|TRBJ1-5
TGCGCCAGCAGCCAAACCCAGGGTCCCCAGCCCCAGCATTTT
CASSQTQGPQPQHF
>.|15|.|TRBV7-9|TRBJ2-5
TGTGCCAGCAGCTCCGCCGCGGAGTACCAAGAGACCCAGTACTTC
CASSSAAEYQETQYF
>.|16|TRBD2|TRBV11-2|TRBJ2-7
TGTGCCAGCAGCTCAATGACTAGCGGGAAGATCTACGGGCAGTACTTC
CASSSMTSGKIYGQYF
>few|13|.|TRBV5-5|TRBJ2-7
TGTGCCAGCAGCTTGACCCTGGCCTACGAGCAGTACTTC
CASSLTLAYEQYF
>few|15|.|TRBV3-1|TRBJ2-5
TGTGCCAGCAGCCTGACTTTAACAGGAATGGAGACCCAGTACTTC
CASSLTLTGMETQYF
>few|15|.|TRBV27|TRBJ2-1
TGTGCCAGCAGTTTAAGAGTCGACCCCTACAATGAGCAGTTCTTC
CASSLRVDPYNEQFF
>.|16|TRBD1|TRBV11-2|TRBJ2-2
TGTGCCAGCAGCCGAACCCCGGGACAGGGCCACGGGGAGCTGTTTTTT
CASSRTPGQGHGELFF
>few|13|TRBD2|TRBV4-1|TRBJ2-7
TGCGCCAGCAGCCAAGTTCTAGCGGGTGAGCAGTACTTC
CASSQVLAGEQYF
>few|14|.|TRBV10-2|TRBJ2-6
TGCGCCAGCTCTGCTTTTTCTGGGGCCAACGTCCTGACTTTC
CASSAFSGANVLTF
>few|16|TRBD2|TRBV5-4|TRBJ2-1
TGTGCCAGCAGCTTGGGACTAGCGGGGGTGAACGGTGAGCAGTTCTTC
CASSLGLAGVNGEQFF
>.|15|.|TRBV12-3/TRBV12-4|TRBJ2-7
TGTGCCAGCAGTTTAGACCCTAAACAGGGCTACGAGCAGTACTTC
CASSLDPKQGYEQYF
>.|14|.|TRBV7-6|TRBJ2-7
TGTGCCAGCAGCTTTCCCGCGAGCTCCTACGAGCAGTACTTC
CASSFPASSYEQYF
>.|13|.|TRBV4-1|TRBJ2-1
TGCGCCAGCAGCCCGACAACCTACAATGAGCAGTTCTTC
CASSPTTYNEQFF
>.|15|.|TRBV20-1|TRBJ2-7
TGCAGTGCTAGAGAGTATGGACCCAACTCCTACGAGCAGTACTTC
CSAREYGPNSYEQYF
>.|16|TRBD1|TRBV4-2|TRBJ2-3
TGTACCAGCAGCCAAGAATCGGCAGGGGGAGCAGATACGCAGTATTTT
CTSSQESAGGADTQYF
>.|15|.|TRBV27|TRBJ2-7
TGTGCCAGCAGTCCATCGAGGACAGTCTCCTACGAGCAGTACTTC
CASSPSRTVSYEQYF
>.|14|.|TRBV4-1|TRBJ1-2
TGCGCCAGCAGCCAAGAGGACAGCGACTATGGCTACACCTTC
CASSQEDSDYGYTF
>.|12|.|TRBV29-1|TRBJ1-5
TGCAGCGTTCGGACGGACAATCAGCCCCAGCATTTT
CSVRTDNQPQHF
>.|14|TRBD1|TRBV5-1|TRBJ2-1
TGCGCCAGCAGCTTGGGGACAGGGCTTTATGAGCAGTTCTTC
CASSLGTGLYEQFF
>once|14|.|TRBV27|TRBJ2-7
TGTGCCAGCAGTCTGGCGGGCGCGGCCTACGAGCAGTACTTC
CASSLAGAAYEQYF
>.|16|TRBD1|TRBV9|TRBJ2-7
TGTGCCAGCAGCCCCAGACAGGGGGCGCGATCCTACGAGCAGTACTTC
CASSPRQGARSYEQYF
>once|15|TRBD1|TRBV7-7|TRBJ2-2
TGTGCTAGCAGCTTAGGGACAGGGACCACCGGGGAGCTGTTTTTT
CASSLGTGTTGELFF
>once|15|.|TRBV5-1|TRBJ2-2
TGCGCCAGCAGCTTCTCTCCGGGGGCCACCGGGGAGCTGTTTTTT
CASSFSPGATGELFF
>few|13|.|TRBV7-6|TRBJ2-7
TGTGCCAGCAGCTTTGAACCTGGGGGCGAGCAGTACTTC
CASSFEPGGEQYF
>few|15|.|TRBV4-1|TRBJ2-7
TGCGCCAGCAGCCAAGATCCGGGACAACTCTACGAGCAGTACTTC
CASSQDPGQLYEQYF
>few|16|.|TRBV4-1|TRBJ2-1
TGCGCCAGCAGCCAAGACTTGGGCAACTCCTACAATGAGCAGTTCTTC
CASSQDLGNSYNEQFF
>.|14|TRBD1|TRBV4-1|TRBJ2-7
TGCGCCAGCAGCCAACCCAGGACAGGGTACGAGCAGTACTTC
CASSQPRTGYEQYF
>.|16|.|TRBV4-1|TRBJ2-7
TGCGCCAGCAGCCAAGAACCCGGGTCCCCTTCCTACGAGCAGTACTTC
CASSQEPGSPSYEQYF
>.|17|.|TRBV9|TRBJ2-3
TGTGCCAGCAGCGCCTCCGCGTTGGGCACTTTCACAGATACGCAGTATTTT
CASSASALGTFTDTQYF